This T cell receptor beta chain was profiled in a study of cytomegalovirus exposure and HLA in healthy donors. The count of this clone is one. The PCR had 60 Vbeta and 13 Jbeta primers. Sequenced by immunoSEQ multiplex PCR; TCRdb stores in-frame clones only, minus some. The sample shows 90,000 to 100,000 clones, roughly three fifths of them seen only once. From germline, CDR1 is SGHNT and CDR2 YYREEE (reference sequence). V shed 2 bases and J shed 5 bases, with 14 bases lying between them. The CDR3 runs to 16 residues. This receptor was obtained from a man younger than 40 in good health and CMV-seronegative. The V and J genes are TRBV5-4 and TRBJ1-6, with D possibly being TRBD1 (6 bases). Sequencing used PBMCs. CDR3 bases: TGTGCCAGCAGCTTAAGGAGGGGGGGTAATAATTCACCCCTCCACTTT. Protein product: CASSLRRGGNNSPLHF.